The 17 T cell receptor beta chains in this list originate from one sample, sequenced in a study of OX40 agonist ivuxolimab in advanced cancers. Sequenced by immunoSEQ multiplex PCR; TCRdb stores in-frame clones only, minus some. The table has about 78,000 clones, roughly 92% seen once; the top ten hold about 3%. The specimen comprised CD4+ or CD8+ T cells sorted from blood, sampled in a trial of the OX40 agonist ivuxolimab. Receptors were obtained from an adult with an advanced solid tumor such as melanoma, head and neck, liver or kidney cancer.

The CDR3 bases are TGTGCCTGGGGTTCCCTTAGGCTCTCTGGGGCCAACGTCCTGACTTTC. Translating gives CAWGSLRLSGANVLTF. The chain combines TRBV30 with TRBJ2-6; D gene ambiguous. CDR1 and CDR2 (germline): GTSNPN, SVGIG (reference sequence). This CDR3 region has 16 residues. Trimming took 5 bases from V and 0 from J, leaving 14 bases between them.

The V call is TRBV6-1, the J call TRBJ1-4; D is unresolved. Germline V gene sequence: CDR1 MNHNS, CDR2 SASEGT. V lost 5 bases and J lost 0, with 10 bases in between. The CDR3 covers 15 residues. The CDR3 coding sequence is TGTGCCAGCAGTTTCGGACGGACAACTAATGAAAAACTGTTTTTT. Translated, it gives CASSFGRTTNEKLFF.

CDR3 loop: CASSLPGGFTDTQYF. For the CDR3, the DNA is TGTGCCAGCAGCCTCCCGGGGGGATTCACAGATACGCAGTATTTT. The V call is TRBV7-9, the J call TRBJ2-3; 7 positions match TRBD2. Germline values: CDR1 SEHNR, CDR2 FQNEAQ (reference sequence). V dropped 5 bases and J dropped 2; count of bases not matched to a gene: 7. The CDR3 is made up of 15 amino acids. Full variable domain (rest looked up from reference TRBV7-9 and TRBJ2-3): DTGVSQNPRHKITKRGQNVTFRCDPISEHNRLYWYRQTLGQGPEFLTYFQNEAQLEKSRLLSDRFSAERPKGSFSTLEIQRTEQGDSAMYLCASSLPGGFTDTQYFGPGTRLTVL.

This chain joins TRBV30 and TRBJ1-1; D is ambiguous. The V gene's germline CDR1 is GTSNPN and CDR2 SVGIG (reference sequence). The V end lost 2 bases, the J end lost 6 bases, and 4 bases lay between the germline ends. The CDR3 covers 10 residues. CDR3 DNA sequence: TGTGCCTGGAGTCGGTCTGAAGCTTTCTTT. Encoded protein: CAWSRSEAFF.

This clone appeared a single time. The J gene is TRBJ2-5, the V gene TRBV4-2; 13 nucleotides match TRBD2. Gene TRBJ2-7 matches the end of the DNA better, so the J call may be wrong. The CDR3 totals 14 residues. Looked up from germline, CDR1 is LGHNA and CDR2 is YNFKEQ. The CDR3 DNA reads TGTGCCAGCAGCCTCGGACTAGCGGGGGACGAGCAGTACTTC. Protein product: CASSLGLAGDEQYF.

This clone has more than one count but fewer than ten. V is TRBV7-2 and J is TRBJ1-4; D gene uncertain. CDR1 SGHTA and CDR2 FQGNSA come from the germline V gene. CDR3 size: 14 residues. V was pared by 6 bases and J by 4 bases, with 12 bases between. CDR3 nucleotide sequence: TGTGCCAGCAGGTCAGCTGGGAATAATGAAAAACTGTTTTTT. Translation: CASRSAGNNEKLFF.

The J gene is TRBJ2-6, the V gene TRBV18; no definite D call. The CDR3 covers 14 residues. Trimming stripped 8 bases from V and 2 bases from J, with 10 bases between. CDR1 KGHSH and CDR2 LQKENI come from the germline V gene. CDR3 amino acids: CASPVAAGANVLTF. As DNA, the CDR3 is TGTGCCAGCCCCGTGGCAGCTGGGGCCAACGTCCTGACTTTC.

This clone was counted only a few times. The DNA for the CDR3 is TGCGCCAGCAGCCGGGTAACAGGGGGGCAAGAGCAGTACTTC. Protein: CASSRVTGGQEQYF. The chain links TRBV5-1 to TRBJ2-7; 8 nucleotides match TRBD1. The CDR3 length is 14 residues. V lost 4 bases and J lost 7; bases outside the gene matches: 10. Germline-derived CDR1 and CDR2 are SGHRS and YFSETQ.

This sequence joins TRBV29-1 and TRBJ1-2; D not resolved. This CDR3 contains 14 residues. Per germline, CDR1 SQVTM and CDR2 ANQGSEA. V lost 7 bases to trimming and J lost 0 bases, with 15 bases between them. CDR3 sequence (DNA): TGCAGCGCTATCCACGCCGGAACTAACTATGGCTACACCTTC. This translates into CSAIHAGTNYGYTF.

The rearrangement links TRBV7-8 to TRBJ1-4; TRBD1 is a possible D gene (6 bases). The CDR3 has 16 amino acids. Trimming took off 4 bases at V and 4 bases at J, with 16 bases between the two ends. From germline, CDR1 is SGHVS and CDR2 FQNEAQ. CDR3 residues: CASSSKRTDYNEKLFF. Written as DNA, the CDR3 is TGTGCCAGCAGCTCCAAAAGGACAGATTATAATGAAAAACTGTTTTTT.

CDR3 sequence (DNA): TGTGCCAGTAGTATGGGACAGGATTACAATGAGCAGTTCTTC. It specifies CASSMGQDYNEQFF. The chain recombines TRBV19 with TRBJ2-1; 8 bases map to TRBD1. This CDR3 comprises 14 residues. V shed 3 bases and J 4 bases; nucleotides not matched to a gene: 2. Germline V gene sequence: CDR1 LNHDA, CDR2 SQIVND (reference sequence).

This clone showed up just once. The rearrangement joins TRBV5-1 to TRBJ2-7; TRBD1 aligns across 7 bases. J lost 4 bases, V lost 4 bases, and 8 bases had no gene match. This CDR3 contains 14 residues. Germline loops: CDR1 SGHRS, CDR2 YFSETQ. CDR3 sequence reads: CASSPQGSLYEQYF. The CDR3 DNA reads TGCGCCAGCAGCCCACAGGGGTCCTTATACGAGCAGTACTTC.

This clone is a singleton in its sample. The CDR3 sequence: CASSEGKGAGADTQYF. Here the CDR3 DNA reads TGTGCCAGCAGTGAAGGAAAGGGGGCCGGGGCAGATACGCAGTATTTT. This sequence joins TRBV6-1 and TRBJ2-3, with 7 bases that match TRBD1. Germline CDR1 and CDR2: MNHNS and SASEGT. V shed 1 base, J shed 4 bases, and the junction held 8 bases outside the gene matches. This CDR3 has 16 residues.

J is TRBJ1-2 and V is TRBV29-1; D call uncertain. Germline CDR1 and CDR2: SQVTM and ANQGSEA. The CDR3 covers 12 residues. The V end was cut by 6 bases, the J end by 6 bases, with 14 bases between. CDR3 sequence reads: CSVRSPANGYTF. CDR3 sequence (DNA): TGCAGCGTCCGAAGTCCGGCGAATGGCTACACCTTC.

The genes are TRBV6-4 and TRBJ1-1; the D gene is possibly TRBD1 (5 bases). With 7 bases removed from V and 0 bases from J, the gap between germline ends came to 12 bases. This CDR3 spans 14 amino acids. In germline, CDR1 is MRHNA, CDR2 SNTAGT. The CDR3 region is CASKQTALNTEAFF. CDR3 DNA: TGTGCCAGCAAACAGACAGCCCTGAACACTGAAGCTTTCTTT.

This clone was found a few times. The chain combines TRBV30 with TRBJ2-5, with a tentative D call TRBD1 (6 bases). V lost 7 bases, J lost 2 bases, and 14 bases lay in between. Germline CDR1 and CDR2: GTSNPN and SVGIG (reference sequence). CDR3 size: 13 residues. The CDR3 region is CAFGQPVQETQYF. The CDR3 nucleotides are TGTGCCTTCGGACAGCCTGTACAAGAGACCCAGTACTTC.

The chain joins TRBV7-2 to TRBJ2-1; 8 bases are a match to TRBD2. Germline CDR1 and CDR2: SGHTA and FQGNSA. The CDR3 covers 15 residues. J was trimmed by 6 bases and V by 5 bases; bases with no gene match: 9. The CDR3 region has the DNA TGTGCCAGCAGCACAGCGGGAGTGGGTTTCAATGAGCAGTTCTTC. As protein: CASSTAGVGFNEQFF.